This T cell receptor (beta chain) was documented in a study of a mutant IDH1 vaccine in newly diagnosed glioma (dated by TCRdb to the early 2020s). For the wider study: Of the approximately 35 treated patients, approximately 60% were male and about 40% were female, and the mean age was roughly 38 years. Before enrollment, most patients had been given radiochemotherapy with temozolomide as standard therapy, while the rest had received either radiotherapy alone or temozolomide alone. Peripheral blood was collected at six visits: V03 (baseline), V05, V07, V10, V12 and V13. For exploratory analyses, longitudinal TCRB deep sequencing was carried out in about 25 treated patients wherever samples were available. Study-level results and caveats: Immune responses induced by the vaccine were seen in 93.3% of patients across multiple MHC alleles. Pseudoprogression appeared unrelated to alterations in the top peripheral T cell clonotypes detected by TCRB sequencing. Availability determined which PBMC samples were chosen for TCRB deep sequencing. It was noted by the authors that analyses of patient blood samples could not be reproduced owing to sample limitations.

Taken with the paper, the label for time point translates to: baseline, week 1 (first vaccination visit). What this sample's treatment or condition label stands for: pre-vaccination baseline after standard-of-care therapy. All donors had newly diagnosed IDH1-mutant astrocytomas of WHO grade 3 or 4 that showed loss of nuclear ATRX. The samples were drawn from NOA16, a multicentre, single-arm, open-label phase I trial in Germany that tested a mutant IDH1 peptide vaccine in humans for the first time. Blood drawn at visit V03 was used as the baseline sample for immunogenicity testing. Genomic DNA for TCRB sequencing was extracted from EDTA blood using the DNeasy Blood and Tissue Kit. In regard to this clone: Its binding antigen is unknown. Base quality data are lacking; no much larger clone is found one base away.

Trimming removed 1 base from V and 7 bases from J, leaving 20 bases between the germline ends. The CDR3 contains 17 residues, cysteine and phenylalanine counted. The DNA shown is the 51-base CDR3, in frame from base 1. From the germline V gene, CDR1 is SGHAT and CDR2 is FQNNGV. Receptor amplification or capture employed the immunoSEQ multiplex PCR assay. Rearranged TCR beta chain sequences were amplified using the hsTCRB Kit according to the manufacturer's protocol. An Illumina MiSeq was used to sequence the TCRB libraries. The paper's processing steps were these. Demultiplexing, trimming and gene mapping were performed with the kit vendor's proprietary platform. TCRdb mirrors the immuneACCESS table, restricted to in-frame sequences. Some clones are absent from its copies; in checked studies, under half trace to an unresolved V gene, and the reason for the others is unknown. For V, J and clone size, that table is used; D and trimming come from the DNA. The sample data list fewer than 65,000 clones, and 70% to 80% of these were observed just once. The ten largest clonotypes hold less than 2% of the sample.

The rearranged segments are TRBV11-2 and TRBJ1-5, with the D gene too uncertain to name. The TCR comes from a woman aged 40 to 55 with glioma. The sample consisted of PBMCs, taken from a glioma patient treated with radiotherapy, temozolomide or both. The DNA reads TGTGCCAGCAGCTTAGGTGACGGGTCGGTAGGTACGCAGCCCCAGCATTTT. Its protein is CASSLGDGSVGTQPQHF. With the rest looked up from the reference TRBV11-2 and TRBJ1-5 genes rather than sequenced, the full variable domain is EAGVAQSPRYKIIEKRQSVAFWCNPISGHATLYWYQQILGQGPKLLIQFQNNGVVDDSQLPKDRFSAERLKGVDSTLKIQPAKLEDSAVYLCASSLGDGSVGTQPQHFGDGTRLSIL.